This T cell receptor beta chain was recorded in a study of blood T cell repertoires in COVID-19. Study-wide background: T cells, B-cell-depleted T cells, or PBMCs supplied cDNA or gDNA.

Repertoires were generated with immunoSEQ multiplex PCR, while TCRdb's copy carries only in-frame clones and drops some. The table includes under 150,000 clones, approximately 83% detected once. CDR3 length: 13 amino acids. The germline V and J ends were trimmed by 1 base and 1 base, with 7 bases remaining between them. Germline CDR1 and CDR2: SQVTM and ANQGSEA. The sequence came from a woman aged 55-70 years with acute or convalescent COVID-19. This rearrangement joins TRBV29-1 to TRBJ1-1; the D is unclear. Specimen: peripheral blood. The CDR3 reads CSVEGRENTEAFF. The CDR3 DNA reads as TGCAGCGTTGAAGGGCGGGAGAACACTGAAGCTTTCTTT.